A selection of T cell receptor beta chains follows, all from one sample in a study of blood T cell repertoires in COVID-19. Some clones are missing from TCRdb's copy, which holds only in-frame ones; the method was immunoSEQ multiplex PCR. This table has some 45,000 clones, about nine tenths appearing once. Input material: peripheral blood. All receptors come from a human donor in a cohort sampled during active COVID-19. Each CDR3 is given without its conserved first and last residue. Fields, in order: J gene, V gene, clone size, CDR3 protein. Where a row states a size, it is once, few, many or the class of an expanded clone; other rows omit it.

J: TRBJ1-6; V: TRBV30; size: few; CDR3: AWSVRGNSPLH
J: TRBJ1-5; V: TRBV7-6; size: -; CDR3: ASSMGEGTGQPQH
J: TRBJ1-1; V: TRBV6-5; size: -; CDR3: ASLNRGSGTEAF
J: TRBJ2-7; V: TRBV5-4; size: few; CDR3: ASSLHGLISHEQY
J: TRBJ1-6; V: TRBV6-5; size: -; CDR3: ASSYSTVNSPLH
J: TRBJ1-1; V: TRBV3-1/TRBV3-2; size: -; CDR3: ASSTTGGAEAF
J: TRBJ1-5; V: TRBV2; size: -; CDR3: ASSDPGNQPQH
J: TRBJ1-4; V: TRBV7-2; size: -; CDR3: ASSPIGGTNEKLF
J: TRBJ1-6; V: TRBV3-1/TRBV3-2; size: -; CDR3: ASSQDPYRGRSYNSPLH
J: TRBJ1-4; V: TRBV27; size: -; CDR3: ASSIRGREKLF
J: TRBJ1-4; V: TRBV5-6; size: -; CDR3: ASSFFQGATNEKLF
J: TRBJ1-2; V: TRBV6-1; size: -; CDR3: ASSEAGYGYT
J: TRBJ2-7; V: TRBV3-1/TRBV3-2; size: -; CDR3: ASSHQGIAYEQY
J: TRBJ2-7; V: TRBV19; size: -; CDR3: ASSRLTGDEQY